The clone carrying this TCR beta chain was seen just once. Its antigen is still unknown. There are 15 residues in the CDR3. The V end lost 6 bases, the J end lost 5 bases, and 19 bases lay between the germline ends. Germline V lookup: CDR1 MNHEY, CDR2 SMNVEV (reference sequence). This sample is drawn from a study of cytomegalovirus exposure and HLA in healthy donors. These donors were members of the 120-subject validation cohort, a group separate from the approximately 640-subject first cohort. General observations from the study: Rare TCR sequences dominated, though some public TCRs recurred in many donors. Reported performance of the classifier showed diagnosis of cytomegalovirus status with high specificity and sensitivity. Three chains linked to CMV were shown in vitro to be specific for CMV antigens.

Some clones are missing from TCRdb's copy, which holds only in-frame ones; the method was immunoSEQ multiplex PCR. This table has fewer than 400,000 clones, approximately 88% appearing once. The receptor's source is a man aged 25-45 years in good health and CMV-seronegative. The J gene is TRBJ1-2, the V gene TRBV27; D perhaps matches TRBD1 (6 bases). What was sequenced was PBMCs. For the CDR3, the DNA is TGTGCCAGCAGACCGAACGGGGGGGCAGGGTATGGCTACACCTTC. This sequence encodes CASRPNGGAGYGYTF.